The 20 T cell receptor beta chains reported below all come from one sample, sequenced in a study of technical replicates of blood from four donors. The protocol was immunoSEQ multiplex PCR, while the TCRdb copy is restricted to in-frame clones and leaves out a portion. The sample gives about 97,000 clones, around 96% of which show up once; 0.21% is in the top ten. Input material: T cells isolated from PBMCs. These receptors all come from a human donor in good health.

The chain carries TRBV28 and TRBJ2-4; no clear D gene. Germline V gene lookup returns CDR1 MDHEN and CDR2 SYDVKM. The V end lost 6 bases, the J end lost 0 bases, and 12 bases lay between the germline ends. There are 15 residues in the CDR3. The CDR3, as DNA: TGTGCCAGCAGCGTAGATGAACCAGCCAAAAACATTCAGTACTTC. Translating gives CASSVDEPAKNIQYF.

This chain links TRBV14 with TRBJ1-2; D is possibly TRBD1 (6 bases). The CDR3 consists of 15 residues. Germline values: CDR1 SGHDN, CDR2 FVKESK. Trimming pared 4 bases from V and 2 bases from J, leaving 14 bases between. The CDR3 DNA reads TGTGCCAGCAGCCCCCAAGGACAGACGAACTATGGCTACACCTTC. Residues: CASSPQGQTNYGYTF.

V and J are TRBV5-1 and TRBJ2-3, with 9 bases matching TRBD2. The CDR3 totals 15 residues. V lost 2 bases to trimming and J lost 4 bases; unmatched junction nucleotides: 5. Germline V gives CDR1 SGHRS, CDR2 YFSETQ. The DNA for the CDR3 is TGCGCCAGCAGCTTTCGCGGGGGGGCCTCAGATACGCAGTATTTT. This sequence encodes CASSFRGGASDTQYF.

Points on this clone: Within the sample, other DNA sequences also encode this same CDR3. V and J are TRBV5-6 and TRBJ1-1; D unclear. V was clipped by 2 bases and J by 2 bases, with 7 bases between them. From germline, CDR1 is SGHDT and CDR2 YYEEEE. The CDR3 is 13 residues long. CDR3: CASSFGGNTEAFF. CDR3 DNA sequence: TGTGCCAGCAGCTTTGGCGGAAACACTGAAGCTTTCTTT.

This chain joins TRBV28 and TRBJ1-1; a possible D gene is TRBD1 (5 bases). This CDR3 region has 16 residues. V was pared by 6 bases and J by 1 base, with 18 bases between. Germline V gene lookup returns CDR1 MDHEN and CDR2 SYDVKM. CDR3 residues: CASSRTQVKGNTEAFF. CDR3 sequence (DNA): TGTGCCAGCAGCCGGACACAGGTGAAGGGGAACACTGAAGCTTTCTTT.

V and J are TRBV7-8 and TRBJ2-6; D is possibly TRBD1 (7 bases). V was cut by 4 bases and J by 0 bases, with 13 bases left in between. Germline assignment: CDR1 SGHVS and CDR2 FQNEAQ. The CDR3 has 17 residues. The CDR3 nucleotides are TGTGCCAGCAGCTCGCGGGACAGATTCTCTGGGGCCAACGTCCTGACTTTC. It encodes CASSSRDRFSGANVLTF. The full variable domain, in which reference TRBV7-8 and TRBJ2-6 provide the parts outside the CDR3, is GAGVSQSPRYKVAKRGQDVALRCDPISGHVSLFWYQQALGQGPEFLTYFQNEAQLDKSGLPSDRFFAERPEGSVSTLKIQRTQQEDSAVYLCASSSRDRFSGANVLTFGAGSRLTVL.

The chain links TRBV28 to TRBJ1-5, with TRBD1 matching 8 bases. Germline CDR1 is MDHEN and CDR2 is SYDVKM. This CDR3 spans 14 amino acids. With V trimmed by 7 bases and J by 7 bases, 9 bases remained unmatched. CDR3 DNA: TGTGCCAGCACCAACCAGGGGGCAGGACAGCCCCAGCATTTT. Translated, it gives CASTNQGAGQPQHF.

V and J are TRBV27 and TRBJ1-1, with D unclear. Germline CDR1 reads MNHEY; CDR2 reads SMNVEV (reference sequence). Between the trimmed V and J ends, which lost 0 bases and 4 bases, there was a span of 6 bases. The CDR3 runs 13 residues. The CDR3 protein is CASSLSGVTEAFF. The CDR3 bases are TGTGCCAGCAGTTTATCCGGAGTCACTGAAGCTTTCTTT.

The chain recombines TRBV27 with TRBJ2-1; maybe TRBD2 (8 bases). CDR3 length equals 17 residues. V lost 5 bases and J 3 bases, leaving 20 bases between the germline ends. The V gene's germline CDR1 is MNHEY and CDR2 SMNVEV (reference sequence). This chain's CDR3 is CASSPGRGRTGYNEQFF. Here the CDR3 DNA reads TGTGCCAGCAGTCCCGGGAGGGGGCGAACAGGCTACAATGAGCAGTTCTTC.

This clone appeared a single time. The chain combines TRBV5-1 with TRBJ2-1; tentatively, D is TRBD2 (5 bases). The V end was cut by 0 bases, the J end by 7 bases, with 11 bases between. The CDR3 loop spans 14 amino acids. Germline loops: CDR1 SGHRS, CDR2 YFSETQ. In DNA form, the CDR3 reads TGCGCCAGCAGCTTGGGTCCTACTAGGAATGAGCAGTTCTTC. Amino acids: CASSLGPTRNEQFF.

The CDR3 reads CASSLRENTGELFF. CDR3 nucleotides: TGTGCCAGCAGCTTGAGGGAGAACACCGGGGAGCTGTTTTTT. The rearrangement joins TRBV6-6 to TRBJ2-2; D perhaps matches TRBD2 (5 bases). The CDR3 has 14 residues. Germline CDR1 is MNHNY and CDR2 is SVGAGI (reference sequence). Trimming stripped 6 bases from V and 1 base from J, with 9 bases between.

V and J are TRBV2 and TRBJ2-2, with a tentative D call TRBD2 (5 bases). V gave up 0 bases and J gave up 4 bases, with 12 bases separating them. The CDR3 totals 16 residues. Germline V CDR1 and CDR2: SNHLY, FYNNEI. In DNA form, the CDR3 reads TGTGCCAGCAGTGAAGCAGGAAGAGGGAGCACCGGGGAGCTGTTTTTT. Protein product: CASSEAGRGSTGELFF.

The CDR3 loop is CASSSRDQGGKLFF. In nucleotides, the CDR3 is TGCGCCAGCAGCTCCAGGGACCAGGGAGGAAAACTGTTTTTT. V and J are TRBV5-1 and TRBJ1-4, with a possible D match to TRBD1 (5 bases). The V end lost 3 bases, the J end lost 10 bases, and 16 bases lay between the germline ends. Looked up from germline, CDR1 is SGHRS and CDR2 is YFSETQ. This CDR3 region has 14 residues.

V gene TRBV6-1 combines with J gene TRBJ1-4; possibly TRBD1 for D (6 bases). The CDR3 spans 14 residues. CDR1 is MNHNS, CDR2 SASEGT, per germline. The V end lost 5 bases, the J end lost 5 bases, and 12 bases lay between the germline ends. CDR3 DNA sequence: TGTGCCAGCAGTCCAGGACAGCCCAATGAAAAACTGTTTTTT. Amino acids: CASSPGQPNEKLFF.

In its sample, this clone was seen a few times. The chain combines TRBV6-1 with TRBJ2-7; D might be TRBD2 (6 bases). The germline V gene encodes CDR1 MNHNS and CDR2 SASEGT. The V gene lost 4 bases and the J gene lost 0 bases, with 10 bases spanning the gap. CDR3 length: 14 residues. The CDR3 is CASSGRDGSYEQYF. CDR3 nucleotide sequence: TGTGCCAGCAGTGGGAGGGACGGCTCCTACGAGCAGTACTTC.

This chain links TRBV5-4 with TRBJ2-3; no reliable D call. The CDR3 contains 12 residues. Germline V gene lookup returns CDR1 SGHNT and CDR2 YYREEE (reference sequence). The V end was cut by 3 bases, the J end by 4 bases, with 6 bases between. The CDR3 sequence: CASSSPSDTQYF. CDR3 nucleotides: TGTGCCAGCAGCTCCCCATCAGATACGCAGTATTTT.

This rearrangement joins TRBV28 to TRBJ1-4; tentatively, D is TRBD1 (5 bases). From germline, CDR1 is MDHEN and CDR2 SYDVKM. The CDR3 is 14 residues long. V dropped 7 bases and J dropped 3 bases, with 12 bases sitting between them. The CDR3 DNA reads TGTGCCAGCACCGAGACAGCTGCTAATGAAAAACTGTTTTTT. The encoded protein is CASTETAANEKLFF.

This chain joins TRBV29-1 and TRBJ1-1, with a possible D match to TRBD1 (5 bases). CDR3 length: 12 amino acids. V was pared by 4 bases and J by 6 bases, with 12 bases between. CDR1 is SQVTM and CDR2 is ANQGSEA in the germline V gene. The CDR3 DNA reads TGCAGCGTTGTACCTAGGGGTGCTGAAGCTTTCTTT. Translation: CSVVPRGAEAFF.

The chain employs TRBV19 and TRBJ2-3; D call uncertain. CDR3 length equals 11 residues. Germline V gene sequence: CDR1 LNHDA, CDR2 SQIVND (reference sequence). V shed 7 bases and J shed 8 bases, with 10 bases lying between them. CDR3 in DNA: TGTGCCAGTAAACTTTACGGTACGCAGTATTTT. Its protein is CASKLYGTQYF.

The V and J genes are TRBV7-8 and TRBJ2-7; 7 bases align to TRBD2. Germline values: CDR1 SGHVS, CDR2 FQNEAQ. J was trimmed by 7 bases and V by 7 bases; bases with no gene match: 16. CDR3 size: 15 residues. CDR3 DNA sequence: TGTGCCAGCACCTCCTTGGCTAGCGGAGGTTCGGAGCAGTACTTC. Translating it yields CASTSLASGGSEQYF.